The next 15 T cell receptor beta chains were all read from a single sample in a study of cytomegalovirus exposure and HLA in healthy donors. The PCR used 60 Vbeta and 13 Jbeta primers. Assay: immunoSEQ multiplex PCR; the TCRdb copy retains only in-frame clones and omits some. The repertoire holds under 300,000 clones, with 65% to 85% as singletons. The specimen sequenced was PBMCs. The receptor set was obtained from a female donor in good health and CMV-seronegative.

This chain uses TRBV18 with TRBJ2-1; 11 positions agree with TRBD2. Trimming at V came to 4 bases and at J to 2 bases, leaving 13 bases not matched to a gene. CDR1 is KGHSH and CDR2 is LQKENI in the germline V gene. The CDR3 has 19 residues. In nucleotides, the CDR3 is TGTGCCAGCTCACAAGGGCTAGCGGGAGGAAGGAGCCCCTACAATGAGCAGTTCTTC. Its translation is CASSQGLAGGRSPYNEQFF.

The chain couples TRBV19 to TRBJ2-7; TRBD1 agrees at 9 bases. The length of the CDR3 is 15 residues. After removal of 4 bases from V and 5 bases from J, the junction contained 9 bases not matched to a gene. The germline V gene has CDR1 LNHDA and CDR2 SQIVND (reference sequence). This chain's CDR3 is CASSTITGGSDEQYF. DNA for the CDR3: TGTGCCAGTAGTACCATAACAGGGGGCTCGGACGAGCAGTACTTC.

About this clone itself: The same CDR3 also results from other DNA sequences found in this sample. V usage is TRBV9 and J usage is TRBJ2-7; 8 bases map to TRBD1. The ends lost 2 bases at V and 3 bases at J; junction bases unmatched: 4. The CDR3 consists of 14 residues. CDR1 is SGDLS and CDR2 is YYNGEE in the germline V gene. This CDR3 reads CASSVGQGFYEQYF. CDR3 sequence (DNA): TGTGCCAGCAGCGTCGGACAGGGCTTCTACGAGCAGTACTTC.

This chain uses TRBV5-5 with TRBJ1-1, with 8 bases identical to TRBD1. The CDR3 extends over 17 amino acids. Germline V CDR1 and CDR2: SGHKS, YYEKEE (reference sequence). Trimming cost V 6 bases and J 5 bases; bases outside gene matches: 18. CDR3 in DNA: TGTGCCAGCACCAGGATGGTACCGAGACAGGGGTTAACTGAAGCTTTCTTT. Translating gives CASTRMVPRQGLTEAFF.

The chain uses TRBV5-1 and TRBJ2-7; 13 bases align to TRBD2. The CDR3 covers 16 residues. Germline CDR1 is SGHRS and CDR2 is YFSETQ. After removal of 0 bases from V and 7 bases from J, the junction contained 7 bases not matched to a gene. The CDR3 loop is CASSLGTSGGSLEQYF. CDR3 sequence (DNA): TGCGCCAGCAGCTTGGGGACTAGCGGGGGATCTTTGGAGCAGTACTTC.

This clone showed up just once. The V and J genes are TRBV4-1 and TRBJ2-1; D is ambiguous. Trimming shortened V by 4 bases and J by 6 bases, and 13 bases separated the two germline ends. Germline assignment: CDR1 MGHRA and CDR2 YSYEKL. The CDR3 sequence is 14 residues long. The CDR3 coding sequence is TGCGCCAGCAGCCTCGGGTCATCGGGCAATGAGCAGTTCTTC. This gives the protein CASSLGSSGNEQFF.

This chain links TRBV27 with TRBJ2-5; D might be TRBD1 (5 bases). V lost 8 bases to trimming and J lost 7 bases, with 11 bases between them. The germline gives CDR1 MNHEY, CDR2 SMNVEV (reference sequence). This CDR3 has 11 amino acids. The CDR3 protein is CASRHGATQYF. For the CDR3, the DNA is TGTGCCAGCCGACATGGGGCGACCCAGTACTTC.

CDR3: CASSSSGNGYTF. The DNA for the CDR3 is TGTGCCAGCAGCTCGAGCGGGAATGGCTACACCTTC. The rearrangement uses TRBV7-9 and TRBJ1-2, with unresolved D. Trimming removed 4 bases from V and 6 bases from J, with 9 bases in between. Germline CDR1 is SEHNR and CDR2 is FQNEAQ (reference sequence). The CDR3 contains 12 residues.

Regarding this clone: The junction does not match germline at one end; this may be a read error. The chain joins TRBV7-7 to TRBJ2-1; 7 bases align to TRBD2. CDR3 length: 16 amino acids. Germline CDR1 is SSHAT and CDR2 is FNYEAQ (reference sequence). CDR3 DNA: TGTGCTAGCAGCTTGGGGCTAGCGGAGGCCTACAATGAGCAGTTCTTC. It codes for CASSLGLAEAYNEQFF.

The chain uses TRBV11-3 and TRBJ2-3; a weak D match, TRBD2 (6 bases). The length of the CDR3 is 14 residues. The germline CDR1 and CDR2 sequences are SGHNT and YENEEA. V was trimmed by 4 bases and J by 3 bases, leaving 11 bases between them. The CDR3 DNA reads TGTGCCAGCAGCTCCGTTGGGGGGACAGATACGCAGTATTTT. It yields the protein CASSSVGGTDTQYF.

This clone was detected once. J is TRBJ2-5 and V is TRBV18; 8 positions match TRBD2. V shed 0 bases, J shed 2 bases, and the junction held 8 bases outside the gene matches. The CDR3 spans 17 residues. The V gene's germline CDR1 is KGHSH and CDR2 LQKENI. Here the CDR3 reads CASSPPREGWFQETQYF. The CDR3 DNA follows: TGTGCCAGCTCACCACCCCGGGAGGGATGGTTTCAAGAGACCCAGTACTTC.

The chain has TRBV7-6 and TRBJ2-3; 16 bases match TRBD2. The germline gives CDR1 SGHVS, CDR2 FNYEAQ. The CDR3 consists of 20 residues. J was trimmed by 6 bases and V by 6 bases; bases with no gene match: 18. In nucleotides, the CDR3 is TGTGCCAGCAGACCCACTCTCCAGGGACTAGCGGGAGGGCCGGCGGATACGCAGTATTTT. Its translation: CASRPTLQGLAGGPADTQYF.

The chain employs TRBV6-6 and TRBJ1-2; D call uncertain. The V end lost 6 bases, the J end lost 2 bases, and 10 bases lay between the germline ends. CDR3 size: 13 residues. Germline V gives CDR1 MNHNY, CDR2 SVGAGI (reference sequence). This CDR3 reads CASSPGVNYGYTF. For the CDR3, the DNA is TGTGCCAGCAGCCCAGGCGTAAACTATGGCTACACCTTC.

The chain has TRBV5-4 and TRBJ1-2; TRBD1 matches 7 bases. CDR1 and CDR2 (germline): SGHNT, YYREEE (reference sequence). The CDR3 has 13 amino acids. After removal of 4 bases from V and 6 bases from J, the junction contained 6 bases not matched to a gene. The CDR3 loop reads CASSLGTDNGYTF. CDR3 DNA sequence: TGTGCCAGCAGCCTCGGGACAGATAATGGCTACACCTTC.

In regard to this clone: Other DNA sequences in this sample translate to the same CDR3. This sequence joins TRBV10-3 and TRBJ1-1; a possible D gene is TRBD1 (5 bases). V was pared by 6 bases and J by 1 base, with 9 bases between. The CDR3 runs to 13 residues. Germline V gives CDR1 ENHRY, CDR2 SYGVKD. This chain's CDR3 is CAIRTESNTEAFF. CDR3 coding DNA: TGTGCCATCAGGACAGAGTCGAACACTGAAGCTTTCTTT.